This TCR beta chain derives from a study of T cells in Graves' hyperthyroidism and ophthalmopathy. Overall study context: The blood sample was taken at first diagnosis, before treatment began. The study, taken as a whole, reports: The model anticipated ophthalmopathy a median around six months pre-onset.

Authors of the study amplified TCR beta CDR3 regions from RNA transcripts. First-round RT-PCR with HTBI primers amplified the TCR CDR3 region. TCRdb recomputed calls from the multiplex PCR reads with MiXCR, one row per CDR3 protein. The sample records about 600,000 distinct CDR3 sequences, roughly 15% being singletons. This clonotype was recorded many times. The antigen is undetermined. This CDR3 has 16 amino acids. Germline CDR1 and CDR2: MNHNS and SASEGT. Losses at the gene ends were 7 bases for V and 5 bases for J; bases not matched to a gene: 12. Investigators excluded patients with uncontrolled infection, other autoimmune disease, pregnancy or lactation.

What was sequenced was blood. This rearrangement joins TRBV6-1 to TRBJ2-7; 12 nucleotides match TRBD2. The TCR was taken from a woman aged 45-65 years with Graves' ophthalmopathy. The CDR3 loop reads CASIRLAGGKWHEQYF. The CDR3 DNA is TGTGCCAGCATTCGGCTAGCGGGAGGGAAATGGCACGAGCAGTACTTC.